This TCR beta chain was sequenced for a study of T cells after yellow fever vaccination. Study-level information: Fractions with few cells were prepared using SMART-Seq v4 Ultra Low Input. Regarding the study as a whole: Re-detected after boosting: most primary clones, 96% of CD4 and 88% of CD8.

Trimming shortened V by 1 base and J by 1 base, and 7 bases separated the two germline ends. The CDR3 is 14 amino acids. Germline CDR1 is LGHNA and CDR2 is YNFKEQ. This clonotype was seen only a few times. The antigen remains undetermined. Researchers made TCR cDNA using 5'RACE template switching, and this step added a universal primer site and UMIs. TCRdb passed the 5' RACE reads through MiXCR, listing each CDR3 protein once. This table has hundreds of thousands of distinct CDR3 sequences, more than 3% appearing once. This TCR came from a man aged 18-30 years who received the YFV17D yellow fever vaccine. The chain joins TRBV4-2 to TRBJ2-5; a possible D gene is TRBD2 (6 bases). This sample comprised PBMCs, obtained on the day of the yellow fever booster vaccination. CDR3 protein: CASSQGRGQETQYF. The CDR3 nucleotides read TGTGCCAGCAGCCAAGGGAGGGGCCAAGAGACCCAGTACTTC.